These T cell receptor beta chains were read from a single sample in a study of T-cell reconstitution after alpha-beta-depleted transplantation in children. TCRdb independently ran MiXCR on the PCR reads; one entry per CDR3 protein. This sample has about 300,000 distinct CDR3 sequences, with 10% found just once. The sample consisted of PBMCs, taken before TCRalphabeta/CD19-depleted stem cell transplant. The receptors come from a boy under two years old with acute myeloid leukemia, due to receive a stem cell transplant. The CDR3 runs from the conserved cysteine through the conserved F or W. A D gene is named only where the DNA matches it firmly. Clone size is not always given. Where it is, it says once, few, many or a class for expanded clones.

D,J,V,size,CDR3,DNA
-,TRBJ2-3,TRBV12-3/TRBV12-4,many,CASRVVTGPGESLRTDTQYF,TGTGCCAGCAGAGTTGTAACAGGGCCAGGCGAATCCCTCCGCACAGATACGCAGTATTTT
-,TRBJ1-1,TRBV28,many,CASSLVWDPNTEAFF,TGTGCCAGCAGTTTAGTGTGGGACCCGAACACTGAAGCTTTCTTT
TRBD1,TRBJ1-6,TRBV20-1,-,CSASPGQGGYSPLHF,TGCAGTGCTAGTCCAGGGCAGGGGGGGTATTCACCCCTCCACTTT
TRBD2,TRBJ2-1,TRBV28,many,CASRGLAGGYNEQFF,TGTGCCAGCAGAGGACTAGCGGGGGGGTACAATGAGCAGTTCTTC
-,TRBJ2-3,TRBV24-1,many,CATSDTSGGNTDTQYF,TGTGCCACCAGTGATACGAGTGGCGGGAACACAGATACGCAGTATTTT
TRBD1,TRBJ1-3,TRBV9,many,CASSPARDSLNTIYF,TGTGCCAGCAGCCCCGCCCGGGACAGCCTAAACACCATATATTTT
-,TRBJ1-4,TRBV28,many,CASSFGGRATNEKLFF,TGTGCCAGCAGTTTCGGAGGGAGGGCCACTAATGAAAAACTGTTTTTT
TRBD1,TRBJ2-1,TRBV20-1,few,CSATRQGAYNEQFF,TGCAGTGCTACCCGACAGGGGGCTTACAATGAGCAGTTCTTC
-,TRBJ2-1,TRBV6-6,many,CASNQYNEQFF,TGTGCCAGCAACCAATATAATGAGCAGTTCTTC
-,TRBJ1-2,TRBV5-1,many,CASSRNRDSTPYGYTF,TGCGCCAGCAGCCGAAACCGGGACTCCACTCCCTATGGCTACACCTTC
TRBD2,TRBJ2-1,TRBV6-5,few,CASRAGGSYNEQFF,TGTGCCAGCAGAGCGGGGGGCTCCTACAATGAGCAGTTCTTC
-,TRBJ2-7,TRBV12-5,-,CASGEKPLAGRSYEQYF,TGTGCTAGTGGAGAAAAACCCCTGGCAGGGCGCTCCTACGAGCAGTACTTC
TRBD1,TRBJ1-5,TRBV5-1,many,CASSLQPTGGNQPQHF,TGCGCCAGCAGCTTGCAGCCTACAGGGGGCAATCAGCCCCAGCATTTT
TRBD2,TRBJ2-7,TRBV6-5,-,CASSYTRVLAGHSYEQYF,TGTGCCAGCAGTTACACCCGAGTCCTAGCGGGTCATTCCTACGAGCAGTACTTC
TRBD1,TRBJ2-7,TRBV5-1,-,CASSSTGTGGAYEQYF,TGCGCCAGCAGCTCGACCGGGACAGGGGGCGCCTACGAGCAGTACTTC
TRBD2,TRBJ2-3,TRBV5-1,few,CASSLGRLAGSTGAQYF,TGCGCCAGCAGCTTGGGGAGACTAGCGGGGTCCACGGGAGCGCAGTATTTT
TRBD1,TRBJ2-7,TRBV27,many,CASRGQGAYEQYF,TGTGCCAGCAGGGGACAGGGGGCCTACGAGCAGTACTTC
-,TRBJ1-5,TRBV10-3,many,CAISEYLGGNQPQHF,TGTGCCATCAGTGAGTACCTCGGGGGCAATCAGCCCCAGCATTTT
TRBD1,TRBJ2-1,TRBV24-1,many,CATSPGQGRNEQFF,TGTGCCACCAGCCCGGGACAGGGAAGGAATGAGCAGTTCTTC
-,TRBJ1-2,TRBV20-1,many,CSAREQGEGGYTF,TGCAGTGCTAGGGAGCAGGGAGAGGGTGGCTACACCTTC
-,TRBJ2-1,TRBV11-3,many,CASSLGVSDRHEQFF,TGTGCCAGCAGCTTAGGCGTATCCGATAGGCACGAGCAGTTCTTC
-,TRBJ2-1,TRBV12-3/TRBV12-4,many,CASTTLHEQFF,TGTGCCAGCACTACCCTCCATGAGCAGTTCTTC
TRBD2,TRBJ2-1,TRBV25-1,few,CASSEDAGGPYNEQFF,TGTGCCAGCAGTGAGGATGCGGGAGGCCCCTACAATGAGCAGTTCTTC
-,TRBJ2-3,TRBV5-8,many,CASSLYRGAYGTDTQYF,TGTGCCAGCAGCTTGTATCGGGGGGCATACGGCACAGATACGCAGTATTTT
-,TRBJ2-7,TRBV20-1,many,CSARGDSYEQYF,TGCAGTGCTAGAGGCGACTCCTACGAGCAGTACTTC
-,TRBJ2-6,TRBV6-2/TRBV6-3,many,CASSPLRSSGANVLTF,TGTGCCAGCAGCCCACTTAGGAGCTCTGGGGCCAACGTCCTGACTTTC
-,TRBJ1-1,TRBV28,-,CASGSSWRVNTEAFF,TGTGCCAGCGGCTCCAGTTGGCGAGTGAACACTGAAGCTTTCTTT
-,TRBJ2-3,TRBV5-1,-,CASSLEAPSTDTQYF,TGCGCCAGCAGCTTGGAGGCCCCTAGCACAGATACGCAGTATTTT
-,TRBJ1-2,TRBV6-2/TRBV6-3,many,CASSYGGRGDYGYTF,TGTGCCAGCAGTTACGGTGGCAGGGGCGACTATGGCTACACCTTC
TRBD1,TRBJ2-7,TRBV5-1,many,CASSLGLQGAVYEQYF,TGCGCCAGCAGCTTGGGTCTGCAGGGGGCGGTCTACGAGCAGTACTTC
TRBD2,TRBJ2-3,TRBV27,-,CASSDIAGGFTDTQYF,TGTGCCAGCAGCGACATAGCGGGGGGTTTTACAGATACGCAGTATTTT
TRBD1,TRBJ2-7,TRBV10-3,many,CAISSRTGEGEQYF,TGTGCCATCAGTAGCAGGACAGGGGAAGGCGAGCAGTACTTC
TRBD1,TRBJ2-5,TRBV5-1,many,CANPDRGGETQYF,TGCGCCAATCCAGACAGGGGTGGAGAGACCCAGTACTTC
-,TRBJ2-1,TRBV3-1,-,CASSRGSGNEQFF,TGTGCCAGCAGCCGGGGTAGCGGCAATGAGCAGTTCTTC
TRBD2,TRBJ2-1,TRBV11-1,many,CASSLGLAGSRVYNEQFF,TGTGCCAGCAGCTTAGGGCTAGCGGGGTCACGGGTCTACAATGAGCAGTTCTTC
TRBD1,TRBJ1-6,TRBV20-1,many,CSAEGARGSPLHF,TGCAGTGCTGAGGGGGCGCGGGGTTCACCCCTCCACTTT
-,TRBJ2-3,TRBV6-5,many,CASSYYTGVVTIRTDTQYF,TGTGCCAGCAGTTACTACACCGGGGTCGTAACAATCCGCACAGATACGCAGTATTTT
TRBD2,TRBJ2-3,TRBV12-3/TRBV12-4,many,CASSPSTSGGGTQYF,TGTGCCAGCAGCCCCTCGACTAGCGGGGGCGGTACGCAGTATTTT
-,TRBJ2-7,TRBV5-6,many,CASSTERGYEQYF,TGTGCCAGCAGCACGGAAAGGGGTTACGAGCAGTACTTC
TRBD2,TRBJ2-1,TRBV28,many,CASSPRDYQAPYEQFF,TGTGCCAGCAGCCCCCGGGACTACCAAGCGCCATATGAGCAGTTCTTC
-,TRBJ1-2,TRBV29-1,-,CSAVRDSQGYTF,TGCAGCGCCGTACGGGACTCACAAGGCTACACCTTC
TRBD1,TRBJ2-7,TRBV28,-,CASTGTGRTYEQYF,TGTGCCAGCACCGGGACAGGGCGGACCTACGAGCAGTACTTC
-,TRBJ2-7,TRBV12-3/TRBV12-4,many,CASSFGVQRSYEQYF,TGTGCCAGCAGTTTTGGGGTTCAGCGCTCCTACGAGCAGTACTTC
-,TRBJ2-7,TRBV12-3/TRBV12-4,many,CASSTDSYEQYF,TGTGCCAGCAGTACCGACAGCTACGAGCAGTACTTC
TRBD2,TRBJ2-1,TRBV4-3,many,CASSLAGGYGEQFF,TGCGCCAGCAGCCTAGCGGGAGGGTACGGTGAGCAGTTCTTC
TRBD2,TRBJ2-5,TRBV7-3,many,CASSPGRAGTSQQETQYF,TGTGCCAGCAGCCCCGGTCGGGCCGGGACTAGCCAACAAGAGACCCAGTACTTC
TRBD2,TRBJ2-7,TRBV3-1,-,CASSQDWGLAVTYEQYF,TGTGCCAGCAGCCAAGATTGGGGTCTAGCGGTGACCTACGAGCAGTACTTC
-,TRBJ2-7,TRBV24-1,many,CATSDTGSPSYEQYF,TGTGCCACCAGTGATACCGGGTCCCCCTCCTACGAGCAGTACTTC
TRBD1,TRBJ2-7,TRBV12-3/TRBV12-4,many,CASSFGTASYEQYF,TGTGCCAGCAGTTTCGGGACAGCCTCCTACGAGCAGTACTTC
-,TRBJ2-5,TRBV29-1,many,CSVHRPGQVTQYF,TGCAGCGTTCATCGACCGGGCCAAGTGACCCAGTACTTC
-,TRBJ1-4,TRBV11-2,many,CASSLEWPGIPTNEKLFF,TGTGCCAGCAGCTTAGAGTGGCCAGGAATTCCAACTAATGAAAAACTGTTTTTT
TRBD2,TRBJ2-3,TRBV7-7,many,CASSRTSGKADTQYF,TGTGCCAGCAGCCGGACTAGCGGGAAGGCAGATACTCAGTATTTT
-,TRBJ2-5,TRBV5-1,few,CASSLYGRGLQETQYF,TGCGCCAGCAGCTTGTACGGGCGGGGCCTACAAGAGACCCAGTACTTC
TRBD2,TRBJ2-3,TRBV7-2,-,CASSLGASGSEDTQYF,TGTGCCAGCAGCTTAGGCGCTAGCGGGAGTGAGGATACGCAGTATTTT
TRBD2,TRBJ2-5,TRBV7-2,many,CASSHYGRGETQYF,TGTGCCAGCAGCCATTACGGGAGGGGAGAGACCCAGTACTTC
TRBD1,TRBJ1-6,TRBV14,many,CASSQVQGASSPLHF,TGTGCCAGCAGCCAAGTACAGGGGGCCTCTTCACCCCTCCACTTT
TRBD1,TRBJ2-7,TRBV5-1,many,CASSSGTGGAYEQYF,TGCGCCAGCAGCTCCGGGACAGGGGGGGCCTACGAGCAGTACTTC